This TCR beta chain is from a study of regulatory T cells in long-lasting Graves disease. Deletions cut 5 bases from V and 4 bases from J, with 15 bases between. There are 15 residues in the CDR3. Germline V gene data show CDR1 as SGHVS and CDR2 as FNYEAQ. Relying on iRepertoire HTBI primers and Arm-PCR of CDR3 regions, the team built TCR beta libraries. TCRdb independently ran MiXCR on the multiplex PCR reads; one entry per CDR3 protein. Among around 400,000 distinct CDR3 sequences listed, 15% to 18% were seen once. Time point here: newly diagnosed GD, antithyroid drugs for less than 3 months. With RNA extracted from PBMCs as input, the TCR library was made. This clonotype was detected many times.

The TCR was taken from a female donor with Graves disease. The chain combines TRBV7-6 with TRBJ2-4; D might be TRBD1 (6 bases). The source material was peripheral blood mononuclear cells (PBMCs), sampled at new diagnosis, from a patient treated with antithyroid drugs. This chain's CDR3 is CASSPTYTGKNIQYF. DNA of the CDR3: TGTGCCAGCAGCCCGACCTATACAGGGAAAAACATTCAGTACTTC.